These 24 T cell receptor beta chains share one sample of origin, sequenced in a study of shared clonotypes between healthy human individuals. Sequenced by immunoSEQ multiplex PCR; TCRdb stores in-frame clones only, minus some. The sample gives approximately 2.1 million clones, over 85% of which show up once; 0.3% to 0.4% is in the top ten. The specimen was naive CD4+ T cells from PBMCs. Noted subset: CD45RA+ positively selected. The receptors here all came from a young man in good health. Some clones in this sample may be carry-over from other donors' samples.

The genes are TRBV6-5 and TRBJ1-2, with D possibly TRBD1 on 5 matching bases. Trimming left V 7 bases short and J 6 bases short, with 18 bases between. CDR3 size: 14 residues. From germline, CDR1 is MNHEY and CDR2 SVGAGI. This CDR3 is CASTEGWGTHGYTF. The CDR3 DNA sequence: TGTGCCAGCACGGAGGGATGGGGGACCCATGGCTACACCTTC.

The chain couples TRBV28 to TRBJ2-1; D is uncertain. From germline, CDR1 is MDHEN and CDR2 SYDVKM. The CDR3 has 14 amino acids. V shed 1 base and J shed 4 bases, with 8 bases lying between them. The CDR3 nucleotides read TGTGCCAGCAGTTTATTGGCGGCGTACAATGAGCAGTTCTTC. This gives the protein CASSLLAAYNEQFF.

The J gene is TRBJ2-5, the V gene TRBV10-3, with 10 bases lining up with TRBD2. CDR1 and CDR2 from the germline V gene are ENHRY and SYGVKD. V was clipped by 0 bases and J by 3 bases; unmatched bases: 1. The CDR3 has 15 amino acids. CDR3: CAISESLAGEETQYF. The CDR3 DNA is TGTGCCATCAGTGAGTCTCTAGCGGGAGAAGAGACCCAGTACTTC.

Regarding this clone: The junction departs from the called germline gene at one end, perhaps through a read error. The V and J genes are TRBV7-2 and TRBJ1-5; a possible D gene is TRBD1 (6 bases). The CDR3 has 17 amino acids. CDR1 and CDR2 from the germline V gene are SGHTA and FQGNSA. CDR3 coding DNA: TGTGCCAGCAGCCTCTTGACAGGTGACTATAGCAATCAGCTCCAGCATTTT. Amino acids: CASSLLTGDYSNQLQHF.

The chain carries TRBV27 and TRBJ2-7; perhaps TRBD1 as D (6 bases). The length of the CDR3 is 13 residues. In germline, CDR1 is MNHEY, CDR2 SMNVEV (reference sequence). Trimming shortened V by 1 base and J by 7 bases, and 11 bases separated the two germline ends. The CDR3 nucleotides are TGTGCCAGCAGTTTATGGGGGCCCTTTGAGCAGTACTTC. Translated: CASSLWGPFEQYF.

V and J are TRBV7-2 and TRBJ2-4; 14 nucleotides line up with TRBD2. Germline V gene sequence: CDR1 SGHTA, CDR2 FQGNSA. There are 19 residues in the CDR3. V was clipped by 6 bases and J by 0 bases; unmatched bases: 10. CDR3 protein: CASRFTGTSGSRAKNIQYF. In nucleotides, the CDR3 is TGTGCCAGCAGATTTACCGGGACTAGCGGGAGTCGAGCCAAAAACATTCAGTACTTC. Using reference TRBV7-2 and TRBJ2-4 for the parts outside the CDR3, the full variable domain is GAGVSQSPSNKVTEKGKDVELRCDPISGHTALYWYRQSLGQGLEFLIYFQGNSAPDKSGLPSDRFSAERTGGSVSTLTIQRTQQEDSAVYLCASRFTGTSGSRAKNIQYFGAGTRLSVL.

The chain joins TRBV2 to TRBJ2-7; D is tentatively TRBD1 or TRBD2 (5 bases each). Germline CDR1 reads SNHLY; CDR2 reads FYNNEI. There are 18 residues in the CDR3. The germline V and J ends were trimmed by 7 bases and 3 bases, with 28 bases remaining between them. CDR3 residues: CASNGEQGLPPVSYEQYF. CDR3 sequence (DNA): TGTGCCAGCAACGGGGAGCAGGGCCTTCCCCCTGTAAGCTACGAGCAGTACTTC. The full variable domain, in which reference TRBV2 and TRBJ2-7 provide the parts outside the CDR3, is EPEVTQTPSHQVTQMGQEVILRCVPISNHLYFYWYRQILGQKVEFLVSFYNNEISEKSEIFDDQFSVERPDGSNFTLKIRSTKLEDSAMYFCASNGEQGLPPVSYEQYFGPGTRLTVT.

The rearrangement joins TRBV13 to TRBJ2-2; the match to TRBD2 covers 8 bases. V gave up 7 bases and J gave up 7 bases; unmatched junction bases: 20. The length of the CDR3 is 18 residues. Germline CDR1 is PRHDT and CDR2 is FYEKMQ (reference sequence). CDR3 nucleotide sequence: TGTGCCAGCACCCCCCGGGGGGGCAGGGCAAATTCGGGCGGGGAGCTGTTTTTT. This codes for CASTPRGGRANSGGELFF.

DNA for the CDR3: TGTGCCAGCATCTCTCCGGGGGGTTCTTTCGAGCAGTACTTC. Encoded protein: CASISPGGSFEQYF. The chain couples TRBV28 to TRBJ2-7, with 7 bases that match TRBD2. V lost 7 bases to trimming and J lost 6 bases; unmatched junction nucleotides: 12. Germline assignment: CDR1 MDHEN and CDR2 SYDVKM. The CDR3 consists of 14 residues.

This chain uses TRBV28 with TRBJ2-4; the match to TRBD2 covers 8 bases. With V trimmed by 6 bases and J by 6 bases, 10 bases remained unmatched. The CDR3 is 15 amino acids. Germline lookup yields CDR1 MDHEN and CDR2 SYDVKM. DNA of the CDR3: TGTGCCAGCAGCCTGTCGTCCAGCGGGGGAAACATTCAGTACTTC. Translation gives CASSLSSSGGNIQYF. The full variable domain, rest sourced from reference TRBV28 and TRBJ2-4, is DVKVTQSSRYLVKRTGEKVFLECVQDMDHENMFWYRQDPGLGLRLIYFSYDVKMKEKGDIPEGYSVSREKKERFSLILESASTNQTSMYLCASSLSSSGGNIQYFGAGTRLSVL.

The chain recombines TRBV18 with TRBJ2-3; no firm D call. This CDR3 is 14 amino acids long. Trimming took off 3 bases at V and 4 bases at J, with 11 bases between the two ends. From germline, CDR1 is KGHSH and CDR2 LQKENI. The CDR3 DNA is TGTGCCAGCTCACCCGGGCCAGGATCAGATACGCAGTATTTT. Residues: CASSPGPGSDTQYF.

With respect to this clone: Other DNA sequences within the sample encode an identical CDR3. The V call is TRBV7-9, the J call TRBJ2-7; the D gene is possibly TRBD1 (6 bases). CDR1 and CDR2 from the germline V gene are SEHNR and FQNEAQ (reference sequence). With 2 bases removed from V and 3 bases from J, the gap between germline ends came to 11 bases. The CDR3 runs 14 residues. The CDR3 loop is CASSLTQGSYEQYF. The CDR3 DNA sequence: TGTGCCAGCAGCTTAACACAGGGCAGCTACGAGCAGTACTTC. Full variable domain (missing parts from reference TRBV7-9 and TRBJ2-7): DTGVSQNPRHKITKRGQNVTFRCDPISEHNRLYWYRQTLGQGPEFLTYFQNEAQLEKSRLLSDRFSAERPKGSFSTLEIQRTEQGDSAMYLCASSLTQGSYEQYFGPGTRLTVT.

This chain connects TRBV19 to TRBJ1-4, with D possibly matching TRBD1 (5 bases). CDR3 length: 11 residues. V lost 6 bases and J lost 11, with 10 bases in between. Germline lookup yields CDR1 LNHDA and CDR2 SQIVND (reference sequence). The CDR3, as DNA: TGTGCCAGTAGGCAGGGACCGAAACTGTTTTTT. Amino acids: CASRQGPKLFF.

The chain's CDR3 is CASRTSGSSYNEQFF. As DNA, the CDR3 is TGTGCCAGCAGGACTAGCGGGAGCTCCTACAATGAGCAGTTCTTC. This chain connects TRBV7-2 to TRBJ2-1; 12 positions match TRBD2. CDR1 is SGHTA, CDR2 FQGNSA, per germline. This CDR3 comprises 15 residues. Trimming took 6 bases from V and 0 from J; bases not matched to a gene: 0.

This chain joins TRBV10-3 and TRBJ2-3; D not certain. Germline assignment: CDR1 ENHRY and CDR2 SYGVKD. CDR3 length equals 14 residues. V was cut by 6 bases and J by 1 base, with 11 bases left in between. CDR3 protein: CAISPRTGTDTQYF. CDR3 in DNA: TGTGCCATCAGCCCGAGGACGGGCACAGATACGCAGTATTTT.

The chain employs TRBV7-8 and TRBJ2-1; tentatively, D is TRBD1 or TRBD2 (6 bases each). The CDR3 totals 13 residues. Per germline, CDR1 SGHVS and CDR2 FQNEAQ. V lost 2 bases, J lost 10 bases, and 12 bases lay in between. The CDR3 region is CASSLTGALEQFF. Written as DNA, the CDR3 is TGTGCCAGCAGCTTAACGGGGGCCCTCGAGCAGTTCTTC.

The J gene is TRBJ2-5, the V gene TRBV6-5; 7 bases match TRBD1. The germline CDR1 and CDR2 sequences are MNHEY and SVGAGI. This CDR3 is 14 amino acids long. After removal of 6 bases from V and 2 bases from J, the junction contained 6 bases not matched to a gene. The CDR3 sequence is CASRRAGGQETQYF. The CDR3 DNA follows: TGTGCCAGCAGGAGGGCAGGGGGACAAGAGACCCAGTACTTC.

V is TRBV7-9 and J is TRBJ1-5, with D hard to call. This CDR3 is built from 15 residues. V lost 6 bases and J lost 4, with 16 bases in between. Germline V gene data show CDR1 as SEHNR and CDR2 as FQNEAQ (reference sequence). The CDR3 coding sequence is TGTGCCAGCAGGTCGGGCTCCGGAGTAAATCAGCCCCAGCATTTT. It translates to CASRSGSGVNQPQHF.

The V gene is TRBV7-2, the J gene TRBJ1-5; D is uncertain. This CDR3 comprises 15 residues. CDR1 and CDR2 (germline): SGHTA, FQGNSA. V lost 2 bases and J 7 bases, leaving 15 bases between the germline ends. The chain's CDR3 is CASSLNRVFGQPQHF. The DNA of the CDR3 is TGTGCCAGCAGCTTAAACCGGGTATTCGGACAGCCCCAGCATTTT.

V gene TRBV4-3 combines with J gene TRBJ1-4, with D tentatively TRBD1 (5 bases). Germline V gene sequence: CDR1 LGHNA, CDR2 YSLEER. Trimming took 4 bases from V and 8 from J, leaving 14 bases between them. The CDR3 spans 14 residues. CDR3 sequence: CASSRSGNQEKLFF. The CDR3 region has the DNA TGCGCCAGCAGCCGTTCAGGGAATCAGGAAAAACTGTTTTTT.

The chain combines TRBV6-1 with TRBJ2-1; 8 nucleotides align to TRBD2. The CDR3 covers 15 residues. With 2 bases clipped from V and 10 bases from J, the junction kept 10 bases outside the gene matches. Germline V CDR1 and CDR2: MNHNS, SASEGT. The CDR3 spells CASSERVAGRGEQFF. Here the CDR3 DNA reads TGTGCCAGCAGTGAACGGGTAGCGGGAAGGGGAGAGCAGTTCTTC.

The chain links TRBV6-1 to TRBJ1-4, with 9 bases that match TRBD1. V dropped 4 bases and J dropped 3; count of bases not matched to a gene: 3. There are 15 residues in the CDR3. Germline CDR1 and CDR2: MNHNS and SASEGT. The CDR3 bases are TGTGCCAGCAGTGGGAACAGGGGGCCTAATGAAAAACTGTTTTTT. Protein sequence: CASSGNRGPNEKLFF.

The rearrangement links TRBV4-1 to TRBJ1-1; 8 bases align to TRBD1. V was clipped by 2 bases and J by 8 bases; unmatched bases: 7. The CDR3 has 14 amino acids. The germline CDR1 and CDR2 sequences are MGHRA and YSYEKL. CDR3 residues: CASSQRTGLREAFF. The CDR3, as DNA: TGCGCCAGCAGCCAAAGGACAGGGTTGAGGGAAGCTTTCTTT.

This chain connects TRBV5-1 to TRBJ2-7; D gene ambiguous. This CDR3 region has 14 residues. Germline loops: CDR1 SGHRS, CDR2 YFSETQ. V was trimmed by 4 bases and J by 5 bases, leaving 16 bases between them. This CDR3 is CASSLSPLDHEQYF. The CDR3 coding sequence is TGCGCCAGCAGCCTGTCGCCATTAGATCACGAGCAGTACTTC.